This T cell receptor (beta chain) is from a study of vaccination effects on CD4 cells after COVID-19. Across the study: Of the BNT162b2 and mRNA-1273 vaccines, participants received two doses of one or the other. Whole-study results and caveats: The study found that only 1 of 255 vaccine-induced clones from healthy vaccinees cross-reacted with common cold coronaviruses. Clones arising from infection and from vaccination showed marked clonal contraction late after vaccination.

Viral peptide pools were used in the ViraFEST assay to expand antigen-specific CD4+ T cells, and sequencing came afterward. Upon completion of roughly ten days in culture, CD4+ T cells were isolated. Vaccinees lacked prior SARS-CoV-2 infection and tested negative for nucleocapsid antibodies. Half of the medium was exchanged for IL-2 medium on both days 3 and 7. Clones were sequenced by immunoSEQ multiplex PCR, and TCRdb holds only the in-frame ones, with some missing. Among 65,000 to 90,000 clones, about 70% were seen once, and the ten largest hold just under 3%. This clone was observed a handful of times. Its antigen is undetermined. Material: CD4+ T cells from PBMCs cultured with HCoV-NL63 spike peptides, obtained before COVID-19 vaccination. The receptor comes from a human donor who received a COVID-19 vaccine.

CDR3 sequence reads: CASSIDGGRLNTIYF. In DNA, the CDR3 is TGTGCCAGTAGTATAGATGGCGGCAGGTTGAACACCATATATTTT. V usage is TRBV19 and J usage is TRBJ1-3; D remains ambiguous. The CDR3 totals 15 residues. V dropped 0 bases and J dropped 7 bases, with 13 bases sitting between them. Per germline, CDR1 LNHDA and CDR2 SQIVND (reference sequence). Full variable domain (outside the CDR3, taken from reference TRBV19 and TRBJ1-3): DGGITQSPKYLFRKEGQNVTLSCEQNLNHDAMYWYRQDPGQGLRLIYYSQIVNDFQKGDIAEGYSVSREKKESFPLTVTSAQKNPTAFYLCASSIDGGRLNTIYFGEGSWLTVV.